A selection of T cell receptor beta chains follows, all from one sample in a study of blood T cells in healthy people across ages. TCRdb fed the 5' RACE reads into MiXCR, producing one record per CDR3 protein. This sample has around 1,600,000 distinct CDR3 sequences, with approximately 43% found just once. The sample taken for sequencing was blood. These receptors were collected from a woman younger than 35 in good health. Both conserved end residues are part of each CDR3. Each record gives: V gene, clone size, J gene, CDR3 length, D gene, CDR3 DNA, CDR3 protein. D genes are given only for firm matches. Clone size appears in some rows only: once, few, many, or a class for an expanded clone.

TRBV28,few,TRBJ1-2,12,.,TGTGCCAGCAGTTTCTCCGTCTATGGCTACACCTTC,CASSFSVYGYTF
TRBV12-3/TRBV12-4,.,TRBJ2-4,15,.,TGTGCCAGCATACCCCAAACTCATATTGGGGACATTCAGTACTTC,CASIPQTHIGDIQYF
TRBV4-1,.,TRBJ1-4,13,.,TGCGCCACGGGGATCGGCTTAAGGGAAAAACTGTTTTTT,CATGIGLREKLFF
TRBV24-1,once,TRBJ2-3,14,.,TGTGCCACCAGTGACCCAGGGTCATCAGATACGCAGTATTTT,CATSDPGSSDTQYF
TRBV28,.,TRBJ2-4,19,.,TGTGCCAGCAGTCAACCGGGACAGTCTAGCGAGATAGCCAAAAACATTCAGTACTTC,CASSQPGQSSEIAKNIQYF
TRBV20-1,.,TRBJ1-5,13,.,TGCAGTGCTAGGAACAGGGCTGAACAGCCCCAGCATTTT,CSARNRAEQPQHF
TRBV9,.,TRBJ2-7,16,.,TGTGCCAGCAGCGTAGGCGTTGCGGGGCCAAACTACGAGCAGTACTTC,CASSVGVAGPNYEQYF
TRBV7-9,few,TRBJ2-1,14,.,TGTGCCAGCAGATTCCCGGGGGATAGGGATGAGCAGTTCTTC,CASRFPGDRDEQFF
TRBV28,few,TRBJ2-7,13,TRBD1,TGTGCCAGCAGGACAGGGACCCCCTACGAGCAGTACTTC,CASRTGTPYEQYF
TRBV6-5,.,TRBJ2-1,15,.,TGTGCCAGCAGGCAGGGGAGGGCATCCTACAATGAGCGGTTCTTC,CASRQGRASYNERFF
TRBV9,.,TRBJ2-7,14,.,TGTGCCAGCAGCGTAGAATCAATATCCTACGAGCAGTACTTC,CASSVESISYEQYF
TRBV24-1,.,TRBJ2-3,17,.,TGTGCCACCAGTGATTTGAGGCCCACCGGTAACGCAGATACGCAGTATTTT,CATSDLRPTGNADTQYF
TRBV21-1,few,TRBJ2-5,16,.,TGTGCCAGCAACTCCGGGGCTCGGGGTGGAGTGGAGACCCAGTACTTC,CASNSGARGGVETQYF
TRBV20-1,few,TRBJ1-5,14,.,TGCAGTGCTAGAGCTGCAGGGGAAGGACAGCCCCAGCATTTT,CSARAAGEGQPQHF
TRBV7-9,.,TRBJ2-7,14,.,TGTGCCAGCAGCTTAACAGTTCCCGACTACGAGCAGTACTTC,CASSLTVPDYEQYF
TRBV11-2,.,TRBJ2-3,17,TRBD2,TGTGCCAGCAGCCACTGGACTAGCGGGGGGGCCTTAGATACGCAGTATTTT,CASSHWTSGGALDTQYF
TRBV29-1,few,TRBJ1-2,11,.,TGCAGCGCTGAGACAGTCTATGGCTACACCTTC,CSAETVYGYTF
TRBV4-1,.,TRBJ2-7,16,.,TGCGCCAGCAGCATAACCATCGGCTTAAACACCTACGAGCAGTACTTC,CASSITIGLNTYEQYF
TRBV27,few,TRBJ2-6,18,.,TGTGCCAGCAGTTTAAGGTGGCAGGCTGACTCTGGGGCCAACGTCCTGACTTTC,CASSLRWQADSGANVLTF
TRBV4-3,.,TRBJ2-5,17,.,TGCGCCAGCAGCCAAGATTTCGTGTCCCGTTCGGGAGAGACCCAGTACTTC,CASSQDFVSRSGETQYF
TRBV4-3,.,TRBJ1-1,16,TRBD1,TGCGCCAGCAGCCAAGAGGCGACAGGGGGTAGGACTGAAGCTTTCTTT,CASSQEATGGRTEAFF
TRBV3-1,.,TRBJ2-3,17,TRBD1,TGTGCCAGCAGCCAAGAAGGAGACAGGGTCCTCTCCGATACGCAGTATTTT,CASSQEGDRVLSDTQYF
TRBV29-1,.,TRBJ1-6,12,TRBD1,TGCAGCGCGGGACAGTCGAATTCACCCCTCCACTTT,CSAGQSNSPLHF
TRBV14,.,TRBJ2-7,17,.,TGTGCCAGCAGCGGGACCGTCGGGGAATATGGAGGTTACGAGCAGTACTTC,CASSGTVGEYGGYEQYF
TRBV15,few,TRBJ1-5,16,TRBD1,TGTGCCACCAGCAGAGGACCCGGGACAGGGGATCAGCCCCAGCATTTT,CATSRGPGTGDQPQHF
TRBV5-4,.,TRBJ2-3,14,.,TGTGCCAGCAGCTTAGGCAGGGCTGAAGATACGCAGTATTTT,CASSLGRAEDTQYF
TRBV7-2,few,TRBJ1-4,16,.,TGTGCCAGCAGCCTCGCCGGGGGCGCAACTAATGAAAAACTGTTTTTT,CASSLAGGATNEKLFF
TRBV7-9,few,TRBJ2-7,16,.,TGTGCCAGCAGCGCCGGGGAGCCAGTCCTACCCTACGAGCAGTACTTC,CASSAGEPVLPYEQYF
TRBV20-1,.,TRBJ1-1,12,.,TGCAGTCCCTCCGGTGGAAACACTGAAGCTTTCTTT,CSPSGGNTEAFF
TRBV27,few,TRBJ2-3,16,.,TGTGCCAGCAGTGGGTTGGGACTCGGTAGCACAGATACGCAGTATTTT,CASSGLGLGSTDTQYF
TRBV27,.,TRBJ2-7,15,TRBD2,TGTGCCAGCTGGACTTCCGGGACTAGCGGGGCCGAGCAGTACTTC,CASWTSGTSGAEQYF
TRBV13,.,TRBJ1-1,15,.,TGTGCCAGCAGCTTATCGCGGGTCTTGAACACTGAAGCTTTCTTT,CASSLSRVLNTEAFF
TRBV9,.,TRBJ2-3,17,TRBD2,TGTGCCAGCAGCGTAGATGGACTAGCGGGGGGGAGGGGTACGCAGTATTTT,CASSVDGLAGGRGTQYF
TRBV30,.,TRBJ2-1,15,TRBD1,TGTGCCTGGAGTAACGGGGACAGGGAGAATGGTGAGCAGTTCTTC,CAWSNGDRENGEQFF
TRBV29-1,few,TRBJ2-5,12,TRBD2,TGCAGCGGGGGGGGTACCCAAGAGACCCAGTACTTC,CSGGGTQETQYF
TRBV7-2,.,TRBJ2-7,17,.,TGTGCCAGCAGCCCTCCAGTGCGGACAAAGCTTAGGTACGAGCAGTACTTC,CASSPPVRTKLRYEQYF
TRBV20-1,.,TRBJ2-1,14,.,TGCAGTGCTAGGAGACGGGTCTTACAGGGTGAGCAGTTCTTC,CSARRRVLQGEQFF